These 17 T cell receptor beta chains share one sample of origin, sequenced in a study of T-cell reconstitution after alpha-beta-depleted transplantation in children. Unique molecular identifiers were used in preparing the TCRbeta library. TCRdb used MiXCR to reprocess the PCR reads, holding one entry per CDR3 protein. Among about 540,000 distinct CDR3 sequences listed, approximately 20% were seen once. Specimen: PBMCs from the stem cell graft donor, collected from the stem cell graft. These receptors originate from a human donor who donated a stem cell graft to a child with acute lymphoblastic leukemia.

This clonotype was seen a handful of times. The chain links TRBV11-2 to TRBJ2-7; 13 bases are shared with TRBD2. This CDR3 comprises 14 residues. The germline V gene has CDR1 SGHAT and CDR2 FQNNGV. Trimming removed 7 bases from V and 6 bases from J; junction bases left unmatched: 6. CDR3 DNA sequence: TGTGCCAGCAAAACGGGGACTAGCGGGATCGAGCAGTACTTC. This codes for CASKTGTSGIEQYF. Supplemented by reference TRBV11-2 and TRBJ2-7, the full variable domain reads EAGVAQSPRYKIIEKRQSVAFWCNPISGHATLYWYQQILGQGPKLLIQFQNNGVVDDSQLPKDRFSAERLKGVDSTLKIQPAKLEDSAVYLCASKTGTSGIEQYFGPGTRLTVT.

This clonotype appeared once. This clone may be a read error of a much larger clone one base away. The chain joins TRBV20-1 to TRBJ2-7; 13 positions match TRBD2. The CDR3 spans 16 residues. Germline CDR1 is DFQATT and CDR2 is SNEGSKA (reference sequence). Written as DNA, the CDR3 is TGCTGTGCTAGAGGTACTAGCGGGAGGGCCGGGTACGAGCAGTACTTC. Translating gives CCARGTSGRAGYEQYF.

This clonotype was observed a few times. The chain employs TRBV7-9 and TRBJ2-1, with 8 nucleotides matching TRBD2. Germline loops: CDR1 SEHNR, CDR2 FQNEAQ (reference sequence). Trimming at V came to 6 bases and at J to 10 bases, leaving 5 bases not matched to a gene. The CDR3 spans 12 residues. The CDR3 spells CASSPIAGEQFF. CDR3 DNA: TGTGCCAGCAGTCCAATAGCGGGAGAGCAGTTCTTC. Full variable domain (rest looked up from reference TRBV7-9 and TRBJ2-1): DTGVSQNPRHKITKRGQNVTFRCDPISEHNRLYWYRQTLGQGPEFLTYFQNEAQLEKSRLLSDRFSAERPKGSFSTLEIQRTEQGDSAMYLCASSPIAGEQFFGPGTRLTVL.

This clonotype was picked up a small number of times. The chain couples TRBV5-1 to TRBJ2-3; 10 positions match TRBD2. Germline CDR1 is SGHRS and CDR2 is YFSETQ. The CDR3 sequence is 16 residues long. V lost 4 bases, J lost 3 bases, and 8 bases stayed unmatched. CDR3 protein: CASSVLAGVLTDTQYF. The CDR3, as DNA: TGCGCCAGCAGCGTTCTAGCGGGAGTTTTAACAGATACGCAGTATTTT.

The chain uses TRBV20-1 and TRBJ2-7; 8 positions match TRBD1. The V segment lost 0 bases and the J segment 2 bases; nucleotides outside the gene matches: 6. CDR1 and CDR2 from the germline V gene are DFQATT and SNEGSKA (reference sequence). The CDR3 extends over 15 amino acids. CDR3 loop: CSARDGTGWAYEQYF. As DNA, the CDR3 is TGCAGTGCTAGAGATGGGACAGGTTGGGCCTACGAGCAGTACTTC.

The chain carries TRBV9 and TRBJ2-2, with D perhaps being TRBD1 or TRBD2 (5 bases each). V was clipped by 0 bases and J by 1 base, with 10 bases between them. There are 16 residues in the CDR3. Germline V gene lookup returns CDR1 SGDLS and CDR2 YYNGEE. The CDR3 DNA sequence: TGTGCCAGCAGCGTAGGGGGACCCCTGAACACCGGGGAGCTGTTTTTT. Translated: CASSVGGPLNTGELFF. Variable domain in full (rest from reference TRBV9 and TRBJ2-2): DSGVTQTPKHLITATGQRVTLRCSPRSGDLSVYWYQQSLDQGLQFLIQYYNGEERAKGNILERFSAQQFPDLHSELNLSSLELGDSALYFCASSVGGPLNTGELFFGEGSRLTVL.

The chain recombines TRBV6-1 with TRBJ1-5, with a weak D call TRBD1 (6 bases). The V and J ends lost 6 bases and 3 bases respectively, with 12 bases between them. The CDR3 runs 14 residues. The V gene's germline CDR1 is MNHNS and CDR2 SASEGT. This CDR3 is CASSPGQYNQPQHF. The DNA of the CDR3 is TGTGCCAGCAGCCCCGGACAGTACAATCAGCCCCAGCATTTT.

This clonotype was seen a handful of times. This chain joins TRBV12-3 or TRBV12-4 and TRBJ1-1; possible D gene TRBD1, 6 bases. V was cut by 3 bases and J by 1 base, with 9 bases left in between. The CDR3 is 14 residues long. The CDR3: CASSFDRSNTEAFF. The CDR3 region has the DNA TGTGCCAGCAGTTTTGACAGGTCGAACACTGAAGCTTTCTTT.

This clonotype was detected a few times. The CDR3 reads CASSLGPPTLHF. In DNA form, the CDR3 reads TGTGCCAGCAGTTTAGGCCCGCCCACCCTCCACTTT. This chain uses TRBV12-3 or TRBV12-4 with TRBJ1-6; D unresolved. V lost 1 base to trimming and J lost 14 bases, with 9 bases between them. This CDR3 is 12 amino acids long.

The V call is TRBV12-3 or TRBV12-4, the J call TRBJ2-5; tentatively, D is TRBD1 or TRBD2 (7 bases each). V was cut by 6 bases and J by 4 bases, with 15 bases left in between. CDR3 length: 14 amino acids. CDR3 in DNA: TGTGCCAGCAGCAGGCCAGGGGGGGGAGAGACCCAGTACTTC. Protein product: CASSRPGGGETQYF.

The rearrangement links TRBV25-1 to TRBJ2-7; 8 bases line up with TRBD1. V was clipped by 2 bases and J by 3 bases; unmatched bases: 6. Germline V gene lookup returns CDR1 MGHDK and CDR2 SYGVNS. The CDR3 is 15 residues long. CDR3 sequence (DNA): TGTGCCAGCAGTGAACCTGGGACAGGATACTACGAGCAGTACTTC. Translating gives CASSEPGTGYYEQYF.

This clonotype was counted only a few times. The chain couples TRBV20-1 to TRBJ2-2; 7 bases are shared with TRBD2. CDR3 length: 15 residues. CDR1 is DFQATT and CDR2 is SNEGSKA in the germline V gene (reference sequence). The V gene end was trimmed by 6 bases and the J gene end by 5 bases; junction bases not matched to a gene: 12. This CDR3 reads CSAHSGGRKTGELFF. In DNA, the CDR3 is TGCAGTGCCCACAGCGGCGGGAGAAAAACCGGGGAGCTGTTTTTT.

This clonotype came up a few times. V is TRBV11-2 and J is TRBJ2-1; D is perhaps TRBD1 or TRBD2 (6 bases each). This CDR3 is 18 amino acids long. Trimming took 5 bases from V and 0 from J, leaving 20 bases between them. Germline V gene sequence: CDR1 SGHAT, CDR2 FQNNGV. The CDR3 spells CASSHLGGGLPSYNEQFF. CDR3 sequence (DNA): TGTGCCAGCAGCCACTTGGGGGGCGGCCTCCCCTCCTACAATGAGCAGTTCTTC.

There are a few counts of this clonotype. The CDR3 DNA sequence: TGTGCCAGCAGTGAGGCTGAGCAGTACTTC. Translating it yields CASSEAEQYF. The chain is built from TRBV25-1 and TRBJ2-7; D is undetermined. This CDR3 is built from 10 residues. Trimming removed 3 bases from V and 7 bases from J, with 4 bases in between. CDR1 and CDR2 from the germline V gene are MGHDK and SYGVNS.

In its sample, this clonotype was seen a few times. The chain has TRBV12-3 or TRBV12-4 and TRBJ2-7, with TRBD1 identical over 8 bases. V lost 3 bases, J lost 3 bases, and 4 bases stayed unmatched. The CDR3 is 14 amino acids. CDR3 sequence (DNA): TGTGCCAGCAGTTTGTCAGGGGGCTACTACGAGCAGTACTTC. It codes for CASSLSGGYYEQYF.

This chain joins TRBV7-6 and TRBJ2-7; 15 bases fit TRBD2. This CDR3 has 17 residues. V was pared by 4 bases and J by 3 bases, with 7 bases of the junction left unmatched. Germline CDR1 reads SGHVS; CDR2 reads FNYEAQ. The CDR3 spells CASSSRTSGRARYEQYF. In DNA form, the CDR3 reads TGTGCCAGCAGCTCCAGGACTAGCGGGAGGGCCCGCTACGAGCAGTACTTC. Based on the CDR3 plus reference TRBV7-6 and TRBJ2-7, the full variable domain is GAGVSQSPRYKVTKRGQDVALRCDPISGHVSLYWYRQALGQGPEFLTYFNYEAQQDKSGLPNDRFSAERPEGSISTLTIQRTEQRDSAMYRCASSSRTSGRARYEQYFGPGTRLTVT.

The genes are TRBV20-1 and TRBJ2-1, with a possible D match to TRBD2 (5 bases). The CDR3 covers 15 residues. Trimming shortened V by 0 bases and J by 3 bases, and 12 bases separated the two germline ends. Germline V gene data show CDR1 as DFQATT and CDR2 as SNEGSKA (reference sequence). This CDR3 is CSARDLETIYNEQFF. For the CDR3, the DNA is TGCAGTGCTAGAGATCTGGAGACTATCTACAATGAGCAGTTCTTC.